The source of this TCR beta chain is a study of type 1 and type 2 diabetes patients. Study background: Samples came from type 1 diabetic, type 2 diabetic or nondiabetic people, recruited in China. A total of around 20 million paired-end reads came from the whole study.

Whole-study findings and limits: With limited T2D and control samples, some T1D-only expanded clones may not be T1D-specific.

This clonotype has at least ten counts. Its cognate antigen is unknown. PCR was run on genomic DNA. Amplification of the beta chain CDR3 used 30 forward and 13 reverse multiplex primers. TCRdb fed the multiplex PCR reads into MiXCR, producing one record per CDR3 protein. The repertoire has more than 250,000 distinct CDR3 sequences, over 45% of them found once; the top ten carry 12% to 15%. This CDR3 is 14 amino acids long. Germline V gene lookup returns CDR1 WNHNN and CDR2 SYGVQD (reference sequence). V was cut by 0 bases and J by 8 bases, with 12 bases left in between. This chain connects TRBV10-1 to TRBJ2-3; D is perhaps TRBD2 (5 bases). This sequence originates from a man between 18 and 29 years old with type 2 diabetes. The sample was peripheral blood mononuclear cells (PBMCs). In DNA, the CDR3 is TGCGCCAGCAGTGAGTCGGGAACAAGCGGTACGCAGTATTTT. It yields the protein CASSESGTSGTQYF.